The 27 T cell receptor beta chains below were found in one sample sequenced in a study of cytomegalovirus exposure and HLA in healthy donors. Some clones are missing from TCRdb's copy, which holds only in-frame ones; the method was immunoSEQ multiplex PCR. The sample includes tens of thousands of clones, about 87% seen only once; the top ten take 3.5% to 4%. The specimen was PBMCs. These receptors were collected from a woman aged 18-29 years in good health and CMV-seropositive.

The V and J genes are TRBV6-1 and TRBJ1-6, with a weak D call TRBD1 (5 bases). Trimming took 4 bases from V and 3 from J, leaving 10 bases between them. The germline V gene has CDR1 MNHNS and CDR2 SASEGT. The CDR3 contains 15 residues. CDR3 coding DNA: TGTGCCAGCAGTGGGGGGGAGAACTATAATTCACCCCTCCACTTT. It yields the protein CASSGGENYNSPLHF.

The chain recombines TRBV9 with TRBJ1-1; D is perhaps TRBD1 (5 bases). Deletions cut 0 bases from V and 5 bases from J, with 17 bases between. The CDR3 runs 16 residues. Germline V gene lookup returns CDR1 SGDLS and CDR2 YYNGEE. The CDR3 nucleotides read TGTGCCAGCAGCGTAGGGGGTCTCGGGGGAACAACTGAAGCTTTCTTT. As protein: CASSVGGLGGTTEAFF.

The chain couples TRBV6-4 to TRBJ2-6; D is uncertain. The V gene's germline CDR1 is MRHNA and CDR2 SNTAGT. The CDR3 is 14 amino acids. The V gene lost 0 bases and the J gene lost 4 bases, with 4 bases spanning the gap. The CDR3 protein is CASSDSRGANVLTF. The CDR3 nucleotides are TGTGCCAGCAGTGACTCGAGGGGGGCCAACGTCCTGACTTTC.

V gene TRBV4-3 combines with J gene TRBJ2-7; 8 positions agree with TRBD1. Germline assignment: CDR1 LGHNA and CDR2 YSLEER. V was pared by 4 bases and J by 5 bases, with 10 bases of the junction left unmatched. The CDR3 runs to 15 residues. CDR3: CASSLTRTGNDEQYF. The CDR3 DNA reads as TGCGCCAGCAGCCTAACCCGGACAGGGAACGACGAGCAGTACTTC.

This clone was seen a few times. V and J are TRBV4-3 and TRBJ1-4; D remains unclear. Germline CDR1 and CDR2: LGHNA and YSLEER. The CDR3 consists of 13 residues. Trimming pared 6 bases from V and 0 bases from J, leaving 5 bases between. The CDR3 DNA is TGCGCCAGCAGTCGGTCAACTAATGAAAAACTGTTTTTT. Protein sequence: CASSRSTNEKLFF.

This clone was observed once. The chain carries TRBV9 and TRBJ1-1, with TRBD1 identical over 11 bases. Germline V lookup: CDR1 SGDLS, CDR2 YYNGEE. With 4 bases clipped from V and 5 bases from J, the junction kept 7 bases outside the gene matches. The CDR3 is 15 amino acids. Here the CDR3 reads CASSPTGTGGTEAFF. CDR3 nucleotides: TGTGCCAGCAGCCCAACCGGGACAGGGGGGACTGAAGCTTTCTTT.

The chain employs TRBV12-5 and TRBJ2-1; the D is unclear. The CDR3 has 12 amino acids. Germline V gene data show CDR1 as LGHNT and CDR2 as FRNRAP. The V and J ends lost 5 bases and 10 bases respectively, with 12 bases between them. The CDR3 sequence: CASGHHSREQFF. In DNA, the CDR3 is TGTGCTAGTGGTCACCATAGCCGGGAGCAGTTCTTC. The variable domain in full, with the rest retrieved from reference TRBV12-5 and TRBJ2-1, is DARVTQTPRHKVTEMGQEVTMRCQPILGHNTVFWYRQTMMQGLELLAYFRNRAPLDDSGMPKDRFSAEMPDATLATLKIQPSEPRDSAVYFCASGHHSREQFFGPGTRLTVL.

The chain links TRBV5-8 to TRBJ1-4; tentatively, D is TRBD1 (6 bases). This CDR3 has 16 amino acids. Germline CDR1 is SGHTS and CDR2 is YDEGEE. The V gene lost 2 bases and the J gene lost 0 bases, with 11 bases spanning the gap. CDR3 DNA sequence: TGTGCCAGCAGCTTCTACAGGGTTGCAACTAATGAAAAACTGTTTTTT. It translates to CASSFYRVATNEKLFF.

The V gene is TRBV4-1, the J gene TRBJ2-1, with TRBD1 matching 7 bases. CDR3 length equals 19 residues. CDR1 is MGHRA and CDR2 is YSYEKL in the germline V gene. The ends lost 6 bases at V and 10 bases at J; junction bases unmatched: 27. Written as DNA, the CDR3 is TGCGCCAGCAGGAGAGCTTGGGACAGAGGCGGTTCACAGGAACTAGAGCAGTTCTTC. Translation: CASRRAWDRGGSQELEQFF.

The V call is TRBV5-1, the J call TRBJ1-2, with D perhaps matching TRBD1 (5 bases). Trimming pared 2 bases from V and 6 bases from J, leaving 11 bases between. Looked up from germline, CDR1 is SGHRS and CDR2 is YFSETQ. The CDR3 sequence is 13 residues long. DNA of the CDR3: TGCGCCAGCAGCTTTGGGGCCGCAGATGGCTACACCTTC. Its protein product is CASSFGAADGYTF. Complete variable domain (other parts from reference TRBV5-1 and TRBJ1-2): KAGVTQTPRYLIKTRGQQVTLSCSPISGHRSVSWYQQTPGQGLQFLFEYFSETQRNKGNFPGRFSGRQFSNSRSEMNVSTLELGDSALYLCASSFGAADGYTFGSGTRLTVV.

J is TRBJ2-7 and V is TRBV29-1; a possible D gene is TRBD1 (6 bases). Trimming left V 7 bases short and J 2 bases short, with 12 bases between. The germline CDR1 and CDR2 sequences are SQVTM and ANQGSEA. CDR3 length: 12 residues. As DNA, the CDR3 is TGCAGCGCTGGGACACCCCCCTACGAGCAGTACTTC. Its translation is CSAGTPPYEQYF.

The chain combines TRBV5-5 with TRBJ1-2; possibly TRBD1 for D (5 bases). V dropped 5 bases and J dropped 4 bases, with 18 bases sitting between them. The CDR3 is made up of 15 amino acids. Germline lookup yields CDR1 SGHKS and CDR2 YYEKEE (reference sequence). Here the CDR3 reads CASRVGGALGYGYTF. The DNA of the CDR3 is TGTGCCAGCAGGGTCGGAGGGGCGCTTGGCTATGGCTACACCTTC.

The chain employs TRBV6-6 and TRBJ1-3; D is unclear. Trimming stripped 5 bases from V and 6 bases from J, with 17 bases between. The CDR3 sequence is 15 residues long. Per germline, CDR1 MNHNY and CDR2 SVGAGI (reference sequence). The DNA for the CDR3 is TGTGCCAGCAGTAAGCCTGAGGTTTGGTTAAACACCATATATTTT. Its protein is CASSKPEVWLNTIYF.

The J gene is TRBJ2-5, the V gene TRBV5-6, with 14 bases aligning to TRBD2. V lost 4 bases to trimming and J lost 2 bases; unmatched junction nucleotides: 4. The CDR3 loop spans 16 amino acids. Germline assignment: CDR1 SGHDT and CDR2 YYEEEE. CDR3 nucleotide sequence: TGTGCCAGCAGCAGGGGGACTAGCGGGGGACAAGAGACCCAGTACTTC. Translation gives CASSRGTSGGQETQYF.

This clone was observed a handful of times. This chain connects TRBV10-3 to TRBJ1-5; D remains ambiguous. This CDR3 is built from 12 residues. The V gene lost 2 bases and the J gene lost 4 bases, with 3 bases spanning the gap. Germline V gives CDR1 ENHRY, CDR2 SYGVKD. CDR3 amino acids: CAISETNQPQHF. The CDR3 nucleotides are TGTGCCATCAGTGAGACAAATCAGCCCCAGCATTTT.

The V and J genes are TRBV7-9 and TRBJ1-4, with a tentative D call TRBD1 (5 bases). The CDR3 consists of 14 residues. V was cut by 0 bases and J by 8 bases, with 10 bases left in between. Per the germline V gene, CDR1 is SEHNR and CDR2 is FQNEAQ (reference sequence). The CDR3 DNA reads TGTGCCAGCAGCTTAGCGGGGGGGGAAGAAAAACTGTTTTTT. This gives the protein CASSLAGGEEKLFF.

This clone was picked up one time. This chain links TRBV6-1 with TRBJ1-5, with 9 nucleotides matching TRBD1. The CDR3 sequence is 15 residues long. In germline, CDR1 is MNHNS, CDR2 SASEGT. The junction had 3 bases not matched to a gene; V was cut back by 2 bases and J by 4 bases. The CDR3 reads CASSEWGTGNQPQHF. CDR3 bases: TGTGCCAGCAGTGAATGGGGGACAGGGAATCAGCCCCAGCATTTT.

The rearrangement links TRBV7-9 to TRBJ1-1; 7 bases agree with TRBD1. Germline V gene sequence: CDR1 SEHNR, CDR2 FQNEAQ (reference sequence). V was clipped by 3 bases and J by 1 base; unmatched bases: 5. The CDR3 is made up of 15 amino acids. CDR3 sequence: CASSFYRQGNTEAFF. The DNA for the CDR3 is TGTGCCAGCAGCTTCTATAGACAGGGGAACACTGAAGCTTTCTTT.

The chain has TRBV6-1 and TRBJ1-1; TRBD1 agrees at 7 bases. CDR3 length equals 15 residues. Germline values: CDR1 MNHNS, CDR2 SASEGT. With V trimmed by 2 bases and J by 6 bases, 9 bases remained unmatched. CDR3 DNA sequence: TGTGCCAGCAGTGAAAGGGGCAGGGGGGTCGCTGAAGCTTTCTTT. Its translation is CASSERGRGVAEAFF.

The rearrangement uses TRBV2 and TRBJ2-7; TRBD2 matches 7 bases. J was trimmed by 3 bases and V by 7 bases; bases with no gene match: 3. Germline CDR1 and CDR2: SNHLY and FYNNEI. The CDR3 is made up of 12 amino acids. The CDR3 here is CASTAGDYEQYF. The DNA for the CDR3 is TGTGCCAGCACCGCGGGAGACTACGAGCAGTACTTC.

This clone was observed a handful of times. The chain combines TRBV19 with TRBJ2-3, with D possibly TRBD1 on 5 matching bases. Germline V gene lookup returns CDR1 LNHDA and CDR2 SQIVND (reference sequence). V lost 8 bases and J 0 bases, leaving 12 bases between the germline ends. The CDR3 has 14 residues. The CDR3 coding sequence is TGTGCCAGTGGGGCGACGGGTAGCACAGATACGCAGTATTTT. Its protein is CASGATGSTDTQYF.

This clone was recorded a few times. This sequence joins TRBV6-4 and TRBJ2-2; TRBD2 matches 7 bases. J was trimmed by 7 bases and V by 6 bases; bases with no gene match: 11. CDR3 length: 15 residues. The germline V gene encodes CDR1 MRHNA and CDR2 SNTAGT. The CDR3 sequence: CASSPGRGGSGELFF. CDR3 coding DNA: TGTGCCAGCAGCCCGGGGCGCGGGGGAAGCGGGGAGCTGTTTTTT.

The chain has TRBV19 and TRBJ2-5, with unresolved D. This CDR3 has 12 residues. The germline V gene encodes CDR1 LNHDA and CDR2 SQIVND (reference sequence). V was cut by 3 bases and J by 5 bases, with 7 bases left in between. The CDR3 sequence is CASSIGAETQYF. CDR3 nucleotides: TGTGCCAGTAGTATTGGTGCGGAGACCCAGTACTTC.

V usage is TRBV5-1 and J usage is TRBJ2-6; D remains unclear. This CDR3 region has 14 residues. Trimming removed 0 bases from V and 10 bases from J, with 11 bases in between. Germline V lookup: CDR1 SGHRS, CDR2 YFSETQ. The CDR3 reads CASSLGTFGNVLTF. The CDR3, as DNA: TGCGCCAGCAGCTTGGGAACCTTCGGGAACGTCCTGACTTTC.

The rearrangement joins TRBV7-9 to TRBJ1-3; unclear D gene. The germline CDR1 and CDR2 sequences are SEHNR and FQNEAQ (reference sequence). Trimming removed 1 base from V and 8 bases from J, with 12 bases in between. The CDR3 is made up of 14 amino acids. In DNA form, the CDR3 reads TGTGCCAGCAGCTTAGGTGAAGCCGGGGACACCATATATTTT. It specifies CASSLGEAGDTIYF.

J is TRBJ1-2 and V is TRBV2; 8 bases fit TRBD1. The germline gives CDR1 SNHLY, CDR2 FYNNEI. The ends lost 4 bases at V and 2 bases at J; junction bases unmatched: 0. This CDR3 comprises 13 residues. The CDR3 reads CASSGTGNYGYTF. DNA of the CDR3: TGTGCCAGCAGTGGGACAGGGAACTATGGCTACACCTTC.

The V and J genes are TRBV10-3 and TRBJ1-5; 9 bases are shared with TRBD1. This CDR3 contains 14 residues. The V and J ends lost 3 bases and 6 bases, in that order; junction bases with no gene match: 3. CDR1 ENHRY and CDR2 SYGVKD come from the germline V gene. The chain's CDR3 is CAISEQGAAQPQHF. In nucleotides, the CDR3 is TGTGCCATCAGTGAACAGGGGGCAGCTCAGCCCCAGCATTTT.